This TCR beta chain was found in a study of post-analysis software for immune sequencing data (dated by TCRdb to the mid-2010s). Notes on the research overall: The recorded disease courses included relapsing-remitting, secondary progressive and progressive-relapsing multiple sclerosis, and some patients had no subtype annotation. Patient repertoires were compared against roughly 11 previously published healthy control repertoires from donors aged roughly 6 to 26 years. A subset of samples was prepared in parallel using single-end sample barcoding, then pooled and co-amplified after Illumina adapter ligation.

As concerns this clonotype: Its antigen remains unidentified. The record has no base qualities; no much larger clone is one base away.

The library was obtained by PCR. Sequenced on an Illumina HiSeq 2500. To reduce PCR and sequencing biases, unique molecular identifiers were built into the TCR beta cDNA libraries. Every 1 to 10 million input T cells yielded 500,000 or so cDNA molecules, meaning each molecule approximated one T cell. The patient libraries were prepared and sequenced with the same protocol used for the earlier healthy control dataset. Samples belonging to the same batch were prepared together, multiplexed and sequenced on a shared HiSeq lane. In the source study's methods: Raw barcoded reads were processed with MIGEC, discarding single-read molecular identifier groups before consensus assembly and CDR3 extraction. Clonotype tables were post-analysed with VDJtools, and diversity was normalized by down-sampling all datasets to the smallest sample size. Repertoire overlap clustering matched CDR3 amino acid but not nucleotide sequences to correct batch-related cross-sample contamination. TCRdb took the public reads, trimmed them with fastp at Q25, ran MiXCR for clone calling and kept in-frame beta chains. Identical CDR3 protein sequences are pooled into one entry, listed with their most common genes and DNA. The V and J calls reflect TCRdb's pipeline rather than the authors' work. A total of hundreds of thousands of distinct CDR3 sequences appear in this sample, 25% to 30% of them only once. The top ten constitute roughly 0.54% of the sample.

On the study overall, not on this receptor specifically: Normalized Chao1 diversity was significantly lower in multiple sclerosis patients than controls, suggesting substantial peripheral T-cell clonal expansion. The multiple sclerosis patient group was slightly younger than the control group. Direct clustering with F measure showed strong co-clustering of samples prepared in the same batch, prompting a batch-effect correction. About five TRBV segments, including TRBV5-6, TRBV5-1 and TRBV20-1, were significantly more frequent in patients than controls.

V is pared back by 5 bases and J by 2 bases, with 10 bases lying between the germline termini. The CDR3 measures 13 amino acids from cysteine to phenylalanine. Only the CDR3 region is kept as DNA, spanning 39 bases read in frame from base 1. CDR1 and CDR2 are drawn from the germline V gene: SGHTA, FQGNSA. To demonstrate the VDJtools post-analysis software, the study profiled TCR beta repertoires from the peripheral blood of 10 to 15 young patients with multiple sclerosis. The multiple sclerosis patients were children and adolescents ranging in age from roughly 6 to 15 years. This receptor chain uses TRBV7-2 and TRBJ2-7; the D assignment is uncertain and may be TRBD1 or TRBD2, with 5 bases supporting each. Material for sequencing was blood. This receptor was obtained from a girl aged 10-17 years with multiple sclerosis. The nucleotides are TGTGCCAGCAGCCGGGGACGGACCTACGAGCAGTACTTC. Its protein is CASSRGRTYEQYF.